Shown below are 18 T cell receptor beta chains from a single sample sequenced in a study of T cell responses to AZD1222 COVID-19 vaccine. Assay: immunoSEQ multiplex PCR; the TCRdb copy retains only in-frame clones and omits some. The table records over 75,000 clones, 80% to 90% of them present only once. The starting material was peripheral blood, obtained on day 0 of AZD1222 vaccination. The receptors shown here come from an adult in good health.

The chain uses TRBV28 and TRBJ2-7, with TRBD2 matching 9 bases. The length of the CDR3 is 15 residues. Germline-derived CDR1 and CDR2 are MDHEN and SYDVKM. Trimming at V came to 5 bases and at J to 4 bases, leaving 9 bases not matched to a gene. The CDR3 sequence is CASSTIASGVYEQYF. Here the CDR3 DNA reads TGTGCCAGCAGTACTATTGCTAGCGGGGTATACGAGCAGTACTTC.

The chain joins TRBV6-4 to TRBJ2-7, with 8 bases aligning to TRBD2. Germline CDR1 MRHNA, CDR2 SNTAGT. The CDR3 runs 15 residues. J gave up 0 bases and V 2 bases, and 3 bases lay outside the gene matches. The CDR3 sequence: CASSDPLAASYEQYF. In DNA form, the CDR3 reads TGTGCCAGCAGTGACCCACTAGCGGCCTCCTACGAGCAGTACTTC.

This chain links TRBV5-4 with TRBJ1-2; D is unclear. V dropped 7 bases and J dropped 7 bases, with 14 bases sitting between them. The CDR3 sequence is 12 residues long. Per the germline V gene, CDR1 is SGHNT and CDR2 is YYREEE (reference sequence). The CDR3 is CASSREESGYTF. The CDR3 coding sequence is TGTGCCAGCTCCCGGGAGGAGAGTGGCTACACCTTC.

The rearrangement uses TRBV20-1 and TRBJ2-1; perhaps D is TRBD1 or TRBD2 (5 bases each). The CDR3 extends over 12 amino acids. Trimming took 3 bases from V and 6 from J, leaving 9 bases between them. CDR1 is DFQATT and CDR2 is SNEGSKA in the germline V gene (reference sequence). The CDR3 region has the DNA TGCAGTGCTAGTAGGGACGGCAATGAGCAGTTCTTC. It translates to CSASRDGNEQFF.

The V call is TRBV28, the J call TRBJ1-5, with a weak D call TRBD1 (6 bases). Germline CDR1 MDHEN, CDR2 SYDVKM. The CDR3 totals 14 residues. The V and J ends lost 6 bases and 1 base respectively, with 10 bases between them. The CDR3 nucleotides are TGTGCCAGCAGCATCGACAGGAGCAATCAGCCCCAGCATTTT. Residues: CASSIDRSNQPQHF. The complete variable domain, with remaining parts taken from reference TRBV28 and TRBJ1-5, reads DVKVTQSSRYLVKRTGEKVFLECVQDMDHENMFWYRQDPGLGLRLIYFSYDVKMKEKGDIPEGYSVSREKKERFSLILESASTNQTSMYLCASSIDRSNQPQHFGDGTRLSIL.

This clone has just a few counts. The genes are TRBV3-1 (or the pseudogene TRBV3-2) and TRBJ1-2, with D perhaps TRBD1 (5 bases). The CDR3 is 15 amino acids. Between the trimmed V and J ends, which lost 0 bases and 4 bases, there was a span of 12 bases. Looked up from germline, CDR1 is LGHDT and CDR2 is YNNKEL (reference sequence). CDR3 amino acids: CASSQDRGRAYGYTF. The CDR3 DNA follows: TGTGCCAGCAGCCAAGATCGGGGACGGGCCTATGGCTACACCTTC.

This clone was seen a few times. CDR3 sequence reads: CSARTSEQYF. As DNA, the CDR3 is TGCAGTGCTCGCACCTCCGAGCAGTACTTC. The chain recombines TRBV20-1 with TRBJ2-7; the D is unclear. The ends were cut back, 5 bases at V and 6 bases at J, with 8 bases in the middle. CDR1 and CDR2 (germline): DFQATT, SNEGSKA (reference sequence). This CDR3 region has 10 residues.

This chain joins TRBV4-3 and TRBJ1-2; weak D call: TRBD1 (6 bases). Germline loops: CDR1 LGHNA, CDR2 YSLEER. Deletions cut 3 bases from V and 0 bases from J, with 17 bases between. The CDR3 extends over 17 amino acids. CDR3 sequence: CASSHQLDSQTNYGYTF. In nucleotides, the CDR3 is TGCGCCAGCAGCCATCAACTGGACAGTCAAACTAACTATGGCTACACCTTC.

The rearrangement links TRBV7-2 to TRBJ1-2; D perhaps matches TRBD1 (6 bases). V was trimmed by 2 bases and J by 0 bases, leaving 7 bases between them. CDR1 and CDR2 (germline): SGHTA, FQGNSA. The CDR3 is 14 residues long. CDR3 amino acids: CASSLRTANYGYTF. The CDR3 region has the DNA TGTGCCAGCAGCTTACGGACAGCTAACTATGGCTACACCTTC.

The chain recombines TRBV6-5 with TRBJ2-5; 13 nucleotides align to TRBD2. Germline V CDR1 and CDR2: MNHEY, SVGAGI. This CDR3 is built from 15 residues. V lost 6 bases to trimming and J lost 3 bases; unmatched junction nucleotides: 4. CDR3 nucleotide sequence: TGTGCCAGCAGATCAGGACTAGCGGGAGAAGAGACCCAGTACTTC. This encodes CASRSGLAGEETQYF.

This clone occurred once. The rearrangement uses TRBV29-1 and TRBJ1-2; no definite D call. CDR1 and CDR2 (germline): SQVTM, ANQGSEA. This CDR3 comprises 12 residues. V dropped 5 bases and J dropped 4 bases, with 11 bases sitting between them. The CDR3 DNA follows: TGCAGCGTTCCCTGGGGAAGCTATGGCTACACCTTC. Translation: CSVPWGSYGYTF.

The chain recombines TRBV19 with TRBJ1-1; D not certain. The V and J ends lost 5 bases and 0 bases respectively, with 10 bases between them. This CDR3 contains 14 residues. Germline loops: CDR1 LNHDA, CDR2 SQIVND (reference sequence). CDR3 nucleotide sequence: TGTGCCAGTAGTTTCACAGCTATGAACACTGAAGCTTTCTTT. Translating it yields CASSFTAMNTEAFF.

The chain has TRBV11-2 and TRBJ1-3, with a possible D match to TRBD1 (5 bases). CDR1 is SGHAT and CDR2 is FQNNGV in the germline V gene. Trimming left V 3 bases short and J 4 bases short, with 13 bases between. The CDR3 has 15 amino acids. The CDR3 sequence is CASSFSRGYGNTIYF. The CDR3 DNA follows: TGTGCCAGCAGCTTTAGTCGGGGGTACGGAAACACCATATATTTT.

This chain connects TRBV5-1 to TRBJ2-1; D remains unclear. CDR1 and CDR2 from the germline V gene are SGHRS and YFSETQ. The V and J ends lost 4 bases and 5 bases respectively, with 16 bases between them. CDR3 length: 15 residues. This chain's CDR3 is CASSRLRELDNEQFF. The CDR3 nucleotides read TGCGCCAGCAGCCGTCTTCGAGAGCTAGACAATGAGCAGTTCTTC.

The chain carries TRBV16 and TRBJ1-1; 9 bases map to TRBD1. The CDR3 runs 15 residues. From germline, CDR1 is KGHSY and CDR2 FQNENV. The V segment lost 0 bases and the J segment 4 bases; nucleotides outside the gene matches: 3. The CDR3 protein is CASSQSGQGTTEAFF. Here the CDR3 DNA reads TGTGCCAGCAGCCAATCCGGACAGGGGACCACTGAAGCTTTCTTT.

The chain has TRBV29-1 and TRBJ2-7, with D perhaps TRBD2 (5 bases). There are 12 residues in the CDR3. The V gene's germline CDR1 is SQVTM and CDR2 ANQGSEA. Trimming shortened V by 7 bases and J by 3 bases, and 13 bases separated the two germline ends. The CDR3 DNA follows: TGCAGCGCTGCCCGGGGAGACTACGAGCAGTACTTC. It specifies CSAARGDYEQYF.

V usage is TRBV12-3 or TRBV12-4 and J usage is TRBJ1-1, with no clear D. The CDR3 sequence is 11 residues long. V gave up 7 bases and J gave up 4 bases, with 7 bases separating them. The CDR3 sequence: CASTDTTEAFF. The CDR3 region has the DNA TGTGCCAGCACCGATACCACTGAAGCTTTCTTT.

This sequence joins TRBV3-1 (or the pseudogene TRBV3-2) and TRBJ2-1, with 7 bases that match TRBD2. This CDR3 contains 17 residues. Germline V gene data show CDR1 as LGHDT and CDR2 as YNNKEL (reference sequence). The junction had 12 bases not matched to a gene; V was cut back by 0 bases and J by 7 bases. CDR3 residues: CASSQEERGGWRNEQFF. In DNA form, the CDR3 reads TGTGCCAGCAGCCAAGAAGAGCGGGGAGGCTGGAGGAATGAGCAGTTCTTC.